Listed below are T cell receptor beta chains from one sample, sequenced in a study of blood T cell repertoires in COVID-19. Sequenced by immunoSEQ multiplex PCR; TCRdb stores in-frame clones only, minus some. The sample contains around 270,000 clones, 84% of which appear only once. Sample: peripheral blood. These receptors originate from a person aged 65 to 85 with COVID-19, enrolled during active disease. Each CDR3 is given without its conserved first and last residue. Clone sizes are given selectively: once, few, many, or a class where the clone is expanded.

>.|TRBJ2-1|TRBV7-3
ASSLTVAGGRNEQF
>few|TRBJ2-2|TRBV29-1
SVWGGVNTGELF
>.|TRBJ2-2|TRBV19
ASSITSGLSPGELF
>.|TRBJ1-6|TRBV6-1
ASSEEDRAGSYNSPLH
>.|TRBJ1-4|TRBV7-9
ASSPMGVKRNQKLF
>.|TRBJ1-2|TRBV7-2
ASSPSGGNYGYT
>.|TRBJ2-7|TRBV7-2
ASSKDRSSREQY
>once|TRBJ1-1|TRBV28
ASRDSVNTEAF
>.|TRBJ1-2|TRBV18
ASSPIDRASNYGYT
>.|TRBJ1-2|TRBV5-1
ASSSTDYGYT
>.|TRBJ2-1|TRBV11-2
ASRPGGGNEQF
>once|TRBJ1-3|TRBV13
ASSSEDSNSGNTIY
>few|TRBJ1-1|TRBV6-4
ASSELGRAVGTEAF
>.|TRBJ1-6|TRBV6-6
ASSSPGTGNNSPLH
>.|TRBJ2-7|TRBV28
ASFKEGDYEQY
>once|TRBJ1-5|TRBV6-2/TRBV6-3
ASSYTTGNQPQH
>once|TRBJ1-5|TRBV7-8
ASSPGTGGGQPQH
>once|TRBJ1-2|TRBV15
ATSRGGQGPNYGYT
>.|TRBJ2-1|TRBV6-2/TRBV6-3
ASSYQSRAGVSSEQF
>.|TRBJ2-7|TRBV7-9
ASSLGGGARGQY
>.|TRBJ1-5|TRBV4-1
ASSQLQGNNQPQH
>.|TRBJ1-5|TRBV6-2/TRBV6-3
ASSYTGGTRQPQH
>few|TRBJ2-3|TRBV16
ASSQSLAGLTDTQY
>.|TRBJ2-7|TRBV5-1
ASSLWRLGDEQY
>.|TRBJ2-3|TRBV11-3
ASSSSGVTDTQY
>few|TRBJ2-3|TRBV7-2
ASSPLAGGVGTQY
>.|TRBJ2-7|TRBV7-2
ASSLSGGRASVTYEQY
>.|TRBJ2-6|TRBV7-9
ASSRGTGGTGANVLT
>.|TRBJ2-5|TRBV23-1
ASSQRRWRGETQY
>.|TRBJ2-5|TRBV3-1/TRBV3-2
ASSPPRGGTQETQY
>.|TRBJ1-1|TRBV4-1
ASSQLAGQGANTEAF
>.|TRBJ1-2|TRBV7-2
ASSLILTGRLNYGYT
>.|TRBJ2-1|TRBV25-1
ASSDQGGDDNEQF
>.|TRBJ2-5|TRBV28
ASSPGLGGGETQY
>.|TRBJ2-1|TRBV4-3
ASSQERGGLALGIISNEQF
>.|TRBJ1-6|TRBV28
ASSSGQSNSPLH
>.|TRBJ2-5|TRBV7-9
ASSHRQGSQETQY
>.|TRBJ2-5|TRBV11-2
ASSLGWGLLETQY
>.|TRBJ2-3|TRBV5-6
ASSLNPGQATDTQY
>.|TRBJ2-5|TRBV11-2
ASSLGTGETQY
>.|TRBJ2-1|TRBV21-1
ASSRGQGERAGGNEQF
>.|TRBJ2-7|TRBV11-3
ASSLWSQLTYEQY
>once|TRBJ2-3|TRBV18
ASSSASDTQY
>.|TRBJ1-2|TRBV9
ASSVEGQGLDGYT
>.|TRBJ1-6|TRBV7-8
ASSLWVGQGVSPLH
>.|TRBJ2-2|TRBV24-1
ATSDLRFGGTGELF
>.|TRBJ1-2|TRBV5-8
ASSLGDRGLGGYT
>.|TRBJ2-5|TRBV24-1
ATRAKQAEETQY
>.|TRBJ2-7|TRBV28
ASRTGIYEQY
>.|TRBJ1-4|TRBV7-9
ASSRTGALSEKLF
>.|TRBJ2-4|TRBV3-1/TRBV3-2
ASSQPGQRVAKNIQY
>.|TRBJ1-1|TRBV19
ASSSPQGRNTEAF
>.|TRBJ2-1|TRBV7-3
ASSPHGGGGVNEQF
>.|TRBJ2-6|TRBV7-3
ASSSRVGSGANVLT
>.|TRBJ2-1|TRBV6-2/TRBV6-3
ASSQGLAEAYSYDPYNEQF
>.|TRBJ1-5|TRBV6-1
ASSDRAGQSNQPQH
>once|TRBJ2-7|TRBV5-5
ASSLGDRVVYEQY